A selection of T cell receptor beta chains follows, all from one sample in a study of immune evolution from preneoplasia to lung adenocarcinoma. Using immunoSEQ multiplex PCR, the repertoire was profiled, and TCRdb retains in-frame clones only, with some absent. The sample has around 10,000 clones, 78% seen once; the top ten hold roughly 3.9%. Sequenced sample: FFPE minimally invasive lung adenocarcinoma tissue. The source of these receptors is a person in their sixties or seventies with lung adenocarcinoma. Each CDR3 is given with its conserved first and last residue. The D gene is left open where the match is weak.

j_gene: TRBJ2-2
d_gene: TRBD2
v_gene: TRBV7-8
CDR3nt: TGTGCCAGCAGCTGGACAGTAGCGGGGGGGCTGGCCGGGGAGCTGTTTTTT
CDR3aa: CASSWTVAGGLAGELFF

j_gene: TRBJ2-7
d_gene: TRBD1
v_gene: TRBV6-5
CDR3nt: TGTGCCAGCAGCGGACAGGTGGAAAACGAGCAGTACTTC
CDR3aa: CASSGQVENEQYF

j_gene: TRBJ2-7
d_gene: NA
v_gene: TRBV7-3
CDR3nt: TGTGCCAGCAGCCTTATTGCCCGAAGCTCCTACGAGCAGTACTTC
CDR3aa: CASSLIARSSYEQYF

j_gene: TRBJ2-3
d_gene: NA
v_gene: TRBV30
CDR3nt: TGTGCCTGGAGTGTACTAGCCCTTCTTTCCGGTGATACGCAGTATTTT
CDR3aa: CAWSVLALLSGDTQYF

j_gene: TRBJ2-3
d_gene: TRBD1
v_gene: TRBV28
CDR3nt: TGTGCCAGCAGAGAGGGGGGGACAGGGACAGATACGCAGTATTTT
CDR3aa: CASREGGTGTDTQYF

j_gene: TRBJ2-1
d_gene: NA
v_gene: TRBV18
CDR3nt: TGTGCCAGCTCACCACCTGCGCGGAGGGGGCAGTTCTTC
CDR3aa: CASSPPARRGQFF

j_gene: TRBJ1-1
d_gene: NA
v_gene: TRBV11-2
CDR3nt: TGTGCCAGCAGCCCGGAATTGAGTGAAGCTTTCTTT
CDR3aa: CASSPELSEAFF

j_gene: TRBJ1-1
d_gene: NA
v_gene: TRBV7-2
CDR3nt: TGTGCCAGCAGCCCACCAAGTGTCCGGGACGGCACTGAAGCTTTCTTT
CDR3aa: CASSPPSVRDGTEAFF

j_gene: TRBJ2-5
d_gene: TRBD1
v_gene: TRBV4-3
CDR3nt: TGCGCCAGCAGCCAAGGGACAGGGGGAGGGCAAGAGACCCAGTACTTC
CDR3aa: CASSQGTGGGQETQYF

j_gene: TRBJ2-3
d_gene: TRBD2
v_gene: TRBV29-1
CDR3nt: TGCAGCGCACAGGGACTAGCGATCACAGATACGCAGTATTTT
CDR3aa: CSAQGLAITDTQYF

j_gene: TRBJ1-5
d_gene: NA
v_gene: TRBV6-1
CDR3nt: TGTGCCAGCAGAGGAGTAGGGAACGGCAATCAGCCCCAGCATTTT
CDR3aa: CASRGVGNGNQPQHF

j_gene: TRBJ1-6
d_gene: NA
v_gene: TRBV7-6
CDR3nt: TGTGCCAGCAGCTCCTATAATTCACCCCTCCACTTT
CDR3aa: CASSSYNSPLHF

j_gene: TRBJ2-7
d_gene: TRBD1
v_gene: TRBV7-2
CDR3nt: TGTGCCAGCAGCCCTAGGCGACAGGGTACCTACGAGCAGTACTTC
CDR3aa: CASSPRRQGTYEQYF

j_gene: TRBJ1-1
d_gene: NA
v_gene: TRBV7-8
CDR3nt: TGTGCCAGCACCTCCCAGGGTGGCACTGAAGCTTTCTTT
CDR3aa: CASTSQGGTEAFF

j_gene: TRBJ2-7
d_gene: TRBD1
v_gene: TRBV19
CDR3nt: TGTGCCAGTAGTATAGAGGACAGGGGGCGGAACGAGCAGTACTTC
CDR3aa: CASSIEDRGRNEQYF

j_gene: TRBJ2-7
d_gene: TRBD2
v_gene: TRBV7-2
CDR3nt: TGTGCCAGCAGCTTAGACGGGGCTAGCGGGTTCTCCTCGGCCTACGAGCAGTACTTC
CDR3aa: CASSLDGASGFSSAYEQYF